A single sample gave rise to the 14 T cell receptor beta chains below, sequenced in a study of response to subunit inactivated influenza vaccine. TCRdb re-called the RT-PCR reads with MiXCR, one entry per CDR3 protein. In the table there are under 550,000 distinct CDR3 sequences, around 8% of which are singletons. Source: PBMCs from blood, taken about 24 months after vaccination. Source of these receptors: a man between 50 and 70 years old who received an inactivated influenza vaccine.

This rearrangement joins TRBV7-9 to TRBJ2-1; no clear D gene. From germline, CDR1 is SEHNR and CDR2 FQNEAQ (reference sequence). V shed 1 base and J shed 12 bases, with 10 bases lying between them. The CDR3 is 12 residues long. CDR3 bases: TGTGCCAGCAGCTTAGTGGAGAGAAGGCAGTTCTTC. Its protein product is CASSLVERRQFF.

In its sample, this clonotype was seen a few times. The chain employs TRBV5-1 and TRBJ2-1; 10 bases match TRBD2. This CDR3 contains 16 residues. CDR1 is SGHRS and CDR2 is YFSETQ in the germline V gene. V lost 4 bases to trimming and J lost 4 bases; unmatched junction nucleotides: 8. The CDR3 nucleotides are TGCGCCAGCAGCCCCTTAGCGGGGGGCAGGTACAATGAGCAGTTCTTC. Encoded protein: CASSPLAGGRYNEQFF.

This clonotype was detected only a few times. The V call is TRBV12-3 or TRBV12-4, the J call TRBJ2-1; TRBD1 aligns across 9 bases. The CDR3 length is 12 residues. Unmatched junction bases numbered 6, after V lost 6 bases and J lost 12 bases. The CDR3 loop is CASSRTGVWQFF. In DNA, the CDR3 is TGTGCCAGCAGCCGGACAGGGGTATGGCAGTTCTTC.

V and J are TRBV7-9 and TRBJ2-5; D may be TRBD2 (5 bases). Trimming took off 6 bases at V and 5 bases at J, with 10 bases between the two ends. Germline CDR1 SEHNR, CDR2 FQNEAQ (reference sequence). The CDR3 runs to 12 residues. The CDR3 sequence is CASSSRRETQYF. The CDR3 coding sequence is TGTGCCAGCAGTTCCCGGAGGGAGACCCAGTACTTC.

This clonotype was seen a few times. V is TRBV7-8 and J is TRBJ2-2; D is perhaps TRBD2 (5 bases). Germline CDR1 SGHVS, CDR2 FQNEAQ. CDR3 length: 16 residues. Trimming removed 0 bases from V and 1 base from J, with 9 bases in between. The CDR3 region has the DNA TGTGCCAGCAGCTTAGCGCGGGCCGAGAACACCGGGGAGCTGTTTTTT. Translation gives CASSLARAENTGELFF.

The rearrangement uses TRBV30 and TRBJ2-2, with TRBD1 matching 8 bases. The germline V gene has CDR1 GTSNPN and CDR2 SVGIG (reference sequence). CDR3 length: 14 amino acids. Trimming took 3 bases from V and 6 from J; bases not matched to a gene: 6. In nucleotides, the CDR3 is TGTGCCTGGAGCCTCGGGACAGGCCCCGGGGAGCTGTTTTTT. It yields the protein CAWSLGTGPGELFF.

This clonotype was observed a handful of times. The CDR3 bases are TGTGCCAGCAGCTTAGGATTAGAAATCTACAATGAGCAGTTCTTC. Its protein product is CASSLGLEIYNEQFF. The chain carries TRBV7-2 and TRBJ2-1, with D hard to call. There are 15 residues in the CDR3. Trimming removed 1 base at V and 3 bases at J, with 10 bases between. Germline V gives CDR1 SGHTA, CDR2 FQGNSA.

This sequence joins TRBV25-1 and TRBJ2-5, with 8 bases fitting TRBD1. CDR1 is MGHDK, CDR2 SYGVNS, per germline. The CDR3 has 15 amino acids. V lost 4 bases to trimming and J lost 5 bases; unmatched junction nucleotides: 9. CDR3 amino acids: CASSGAGQGWETQYF. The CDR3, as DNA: TGTGCCAGCAGTGGTGCCGGACAGGGCTGGGAGACCCAGTACTTC.

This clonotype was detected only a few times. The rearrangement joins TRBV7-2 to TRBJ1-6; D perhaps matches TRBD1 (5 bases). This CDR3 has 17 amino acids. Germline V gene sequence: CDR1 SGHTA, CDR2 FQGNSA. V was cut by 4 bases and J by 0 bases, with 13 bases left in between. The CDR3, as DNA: TGTGCCAGCAGCTCAGTGGGGCGGAGCTCCTATAATTCACCCCTCCACTTT. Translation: CASSSVGRSSYNSPLHF.

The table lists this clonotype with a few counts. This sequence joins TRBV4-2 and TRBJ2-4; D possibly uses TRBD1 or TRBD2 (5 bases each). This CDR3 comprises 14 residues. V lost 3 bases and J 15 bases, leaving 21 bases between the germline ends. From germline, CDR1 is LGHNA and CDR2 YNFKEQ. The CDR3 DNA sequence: TGTGCCAGCAGCCAGAACCGGGACCCTCCCTTTGGGTACTTC. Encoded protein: CASSQNRDPPFGYF.

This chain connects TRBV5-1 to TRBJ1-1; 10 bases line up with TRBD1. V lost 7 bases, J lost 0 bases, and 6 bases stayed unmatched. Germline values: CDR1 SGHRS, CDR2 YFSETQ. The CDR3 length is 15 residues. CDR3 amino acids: CASQGQGFLNTEAFF. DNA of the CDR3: TGCGCCAGCCAGGGACAGGGGTTTTTGAACACTGAAGCTTTCTTT.

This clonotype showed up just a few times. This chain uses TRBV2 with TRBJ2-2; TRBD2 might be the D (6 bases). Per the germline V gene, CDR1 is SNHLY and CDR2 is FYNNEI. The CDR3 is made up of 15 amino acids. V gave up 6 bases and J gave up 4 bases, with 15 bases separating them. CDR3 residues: CASSGRERSTGELFF. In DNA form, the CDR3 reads TGTGCCAGCAGCGGACGGGAGAGGTCCACCGGGGAGCTGTTTTTT. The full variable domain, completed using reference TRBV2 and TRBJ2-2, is EPEVTQTPSHQVTQMGQEVILRCVPISNHLYFYWYRQILGQKVEFLVSFYNNEISEKSEIFDDQFSVERPDGSNFTLKIRSTKLEDSAMYFCASSGRERSTGELFFGEGSRLTVL.

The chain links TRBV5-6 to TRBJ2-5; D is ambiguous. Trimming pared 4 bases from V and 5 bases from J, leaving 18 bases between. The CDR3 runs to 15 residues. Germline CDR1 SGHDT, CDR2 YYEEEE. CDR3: CASSPVSRSQETQYF. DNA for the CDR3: TGTGCCAGCAGCCCGGTCAGCCGAAGTCAGGAGACCCAGTACTTC.

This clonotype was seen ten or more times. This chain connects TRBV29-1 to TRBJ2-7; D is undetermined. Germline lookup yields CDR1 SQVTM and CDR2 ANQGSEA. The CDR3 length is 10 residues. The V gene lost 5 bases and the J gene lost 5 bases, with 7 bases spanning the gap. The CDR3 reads CSVPANEQYF. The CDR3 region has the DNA TGCAGCGTTCCGGCAAACGAGCAGTACTTC.